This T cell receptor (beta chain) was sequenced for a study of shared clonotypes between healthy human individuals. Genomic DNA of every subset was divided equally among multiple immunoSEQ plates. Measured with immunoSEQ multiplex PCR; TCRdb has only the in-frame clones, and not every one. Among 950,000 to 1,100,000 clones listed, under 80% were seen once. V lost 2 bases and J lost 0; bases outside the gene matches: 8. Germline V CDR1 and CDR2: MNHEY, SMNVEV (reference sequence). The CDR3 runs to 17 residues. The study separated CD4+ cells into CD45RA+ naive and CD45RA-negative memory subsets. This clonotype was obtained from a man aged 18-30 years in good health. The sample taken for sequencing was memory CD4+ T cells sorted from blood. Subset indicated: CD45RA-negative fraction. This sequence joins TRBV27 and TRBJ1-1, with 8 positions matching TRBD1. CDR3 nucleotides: TGTGCCAGCAGTTTACGGAGGACAGGGATGATGAACACTGAAGCTTTCTTT. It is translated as CASSLRRTGMMNTEAFF.